The 17 T cell receptor beta chains given below trace back to one sample, sequenced in a study of cytomegalovirus exposure and HLA in healthy donors. Use of 60 Vbeta and 13 Jbeta primers characterized the PCR. The method was immunoSEQ multiplex PCR; TCRdb's version includes in-frame clones alone and lacks a portion of them. The top ten hold 2.8% of the sample, which has about 150,000 clones, 65% to 75% seen once. The sample was PBMCs. Source of these receptors: a man between 18 and 29 years old in good health and CMV-seronegative.

The chain is built from TRBV11-3 and TRBJ1-1; 10 bases fit TRBD1. The CDR3 is 12 amino acids. After removal of 5 bases from V and 12 bases from J, the junction contained 6 bases not matched to a gene. Germline CDR1 and CDR2: SGHNT and YENEEA. CDR3 DNA: TGTGCCAGCAGCCCCGACAGGGGGCAAACTTTCTTT. This sequence encodes CASSPDRGQTFF. Based on the CDR3 plus reference TRBV11-3 and TRBJ1-1, the full variable domain is EAGVVQSPRYKIIEKKQPVAFWCNPISGHNTLYWYLQNLGQGPELLIRYENEEAVDDSQLPKDRFSAERLKGVDSTLKIQPAELGDSAVYLCASSPDRGQTFFGQGTRLTVV.

J is TRBJ2-7 and V is TRBV5-6, with 9 nucleotides matching TRBD2. The CDR3 loop spans 15 amino acids. Germline trimming cut 5 bases from V and 0 bases from J; bases unmatched to any gene: 6. CDR1 and CDR2 (germline): SGHDT, YYEEEE. CDR3 coding DNA: TGTGCCAGCAGTTATGGGACTAGCAGCTCCTACGAGCAGTACTTC. This encodes CASSYGTSSSYEQYF. The full variable domain, completed using reference TRBV5-6 and TRBJ2-7, is DAGVTQSPTHLIKTRGQQVTLRCSPKSGHDTVSWYQQALGQGPQFIFQYYEEEERQRGNFPDRFSGHQFPNYSSELNVNALLLGDSALYLCASSYGTSSSYEQYFGPGTRLTVT.

This sequence joins TRBV28 and TRBJ1-1; the D gene is possibly TRBD1 (5 bases). The CDR3 sequence is 14 residues long. Germline CDR1 is MDHEN and CDR2 is SYDVKM. Trimming removed 7 bases from V and 0 bases from J, with 12 bases in between. The CDR3 nucleotides read TGTGCCAGCACGCCGACAGCCGTGAACACTGAAGCTTTCTTT. It encodes CASTPTAVNTEAFF. The full variable domain, its missing parts supplied by reference TRBV28 and TRBJ1-1, is DVKVTQSSRYLVKRTGEKVFLECVQDMDHENMFWYRQDPGLGLRLIYFSYDVKMKEKGDIPEGYSVSREKKERFSLILESASTNQTSMYLCASTPTAVNTEAFFGQGTRLTVV.

In its sample, this clone was seen once. J is TRBJ2-1 and V is TRBV5-1; 14 bases align to TRBD2. CDR1 is SGHRS, CDR2 YFSETQ, per germline. The CDR3 extends over 18 amino acids. Losses at the gene ends were 4 bases for V and 2 bases for J; bases not matched to a gene: 8. The CDR3 spells CASSPGLAGDHPYNEQFF. The CDR3 DNA follows: TGCGCCAGCAGCCCGGGACTAGCGGGGGACCATCCCTACAATGAGCAGTTCTTC.

The chain uses TRBV11-2 and TRBJ2-7; D perhaps matches TRBD2 (7 bases). This CDR3 comprises 15 residues. V was shortened by 1 base and J by 3 bases, with 13 bases between the two germline ends. Germline V gene sequence: CDR1 SGHAT, CDR2 FQNNGV. CDR3 in amino acids: CASSLGGGPNYEQYF. The CDR3, as DNA: TGTGCCAGCAGCTTAGGGGGGGGGCCAAACTACGAGCAGTACTTC.

The chain carries TRBV27 and TRBJ2-7; tentative D call: TRBD2 (6 bases). Germline V gene lookup returns CDR1 MNHEY and CDR2 SMNVEV (reference sequence). V was cut by 8 bases and J by 1 base, with 21 bases left in between. The CDR3 totals 16 residues. The CDR3 loop is CASRPRLRGVSYEQYV. The CDR3 DNA sequence: TGTGCCAGCCGTCCCCGCTTGCGGGGTGTTTCCTACGAGCAGTACGTC.

The chain is built from TRBV2 and TRBJ1-2, with a possible D match to TRBD1 (5 bases). Per germline, CDR1 SNHLY and CDR2 FYNNEI. Trimming shortened V by 3 bases and J by 9 bases, and 8 bases separated the two germline ends. The CDR3 extends over 11 amino acids. The CDR3, as DNA: TGTGCCAGCAGTGATCAGGGCCGCTACACCTTC. Residues: CASSDQGRYTF. Supplemented by reference TRBV2 and TRBJ1-2, the full variable domain reads EPEVTQTPSHQVTQMGQEVILRCVPISNHLYFYWYRQILGQKVEFLVSFYNNEISEKSEIFDDQFSVERPDGSNFTLKIRSTKLEDSAMYFCASSDQGRYTFGSGTRLTVV.

This clone was detected once. This rearrangement joins TRBV10-1 to TRBJ2-5, with D possibly matching TRBD1 (5 bases). The germline gives CDR1 WNHNN, CDR2 SYGVQD (reference sequence). The CDR3 length is 14 residues. Trimming shortened V by 2 bases and J by 2 bases, and 9 bases separated the two germline ends. The DNA for the CDR3 is TGCGCCAGCAGTGAGGGGGCACAGCAAGAGACCCAGTACTTC. Encoded protein: CASSEGAQQETQYF.

V and J are TRBV5-4 and TRBJ2-5; TRBD2 matches 7 bases. The CDR3 sequence is 13 residues long. Losses at the gene ends were 0 bases for V and 4 bases for J; bases not matched to a gene: 0. CDR1 and CDR2 (germline): SGHNT, YYREEE (reference sequence). The CDR3 bases are TGTGCCAGCAGCTTGGCTAGCGGAGAGACCCAGTACTTC. Its protein product is CASSLASGETQYF.

The chain has TRBV5-1 and TRBJ1-1, with 7 bases that match TRBD1. Germline CDR1 and CDR2: SGHRS and YFSETQ. With V trimmed by 4 bases and J by 4 bases, 13 bases remained unmatched. There are 16 residues in the CDR3. The DNA of the CDR3 is TGCGCCAGCAGCGCAGTCCGGGACAGAAGGGGCACTGAAGCTTTCTTT. It yields the protein CASSAVRDRRGTEAFF.

The chain is built from TRBV11-2 and TRBJ1-6; the match to TRBD1 covers 9 bases. The CDR3 totals 14 residues. V was pared by 5 bases and J by 8 bases, with 4 bases of the junction left unmatched. Germline CDR1 SGHAT, CDR2 FQNNGV. The CDR3 spells CASSPDRGDSPLHF. The CDR3 bases are TGTGCCAGCAGCCCCGACAGGGGGGATTCACCCCTCCACTTT.

The CDR3 loop reads CASRLMTGNTEAFF. The CDR3 DNA reads as TGTGCCAGCAGGCTTATGACAGGGAACACTGAAGCTTTCTTT. This rearrangement joins TRBV28 to TRBJ1-1, with D possibly being TRBD1 (6 bases). The CDR3 extends over 14 amino acids. Trimming pared 6 bases from V and 1 base from J, leaving 12 bases between. Looked up from germline, CDR1 is MDHEN and CDR2 is SYDVKM.

The CDR3 sequence is CASSWTASSYEQYV. Here the CDR3 DNA reads TGTGCCAGCAGCTGGACGGCTAGCTCCTACGAGCAGTACGTC. The chain joins TRBV27 to TRBJ2-7; no clear D gene. V was cut by 6 bases and J by 0 bases, with 12 bases left in between. From germline, CDR1 is MNHEY and CDR2 SMNVEV (reference sequence). The CDR3 is made up of 14 amino acids.

The chain uses TRBV28 and TRBJ1-1; a weak D match, TRBD1 (5 bases). V gave up 8 bases and J gave up 3 bases, with 10 bases separating them. Germline CDR1 MDHEN, CDR2 SYDVKM. The CDR3 length is 12 residues. The CDR3 reads CASWGGDTEAFF. For the CDR3, the DNA is TGTGCCAGCTGGGGGGGAGACACTGAAGCTTTCTTT.

This rearrangement joins TRBV14 to TRBJ1-4; 10 nucleotides match TRBD1. This CDR3 has 16 amino acids. V shed 4 bases, J shed 5 bases, and the junction held 7 bases outside the gene matches. Germline V gene sequence: CDR1 SGHDN, CDR2 FVKESK. In DNA form, the CDR3 reads TGTGCCAGCAGCCCACGACCGGGACAGGGGAATGAAAAACTGTTTTTT. It specifies CASSPRPGQGNEKLFF.

This chain connects TRBV28 to TRBJ2-1; a possible D gene is TRBD2 (5 bases). V shed 10 bases and J shed 4 bases, with 14 bases lying between them. This CDR3 contains 13 residues. Looked up from germline, CDR1 is MDHEN and CDR2 is SYDVKM. In nucleotides, the CDR3 is TGTGCCACCGGGGAGCACGCATACAATGAGCAGTTCTTC. It codes for CATGEHAYNEQFF.

The chain links TRBV7-2 to TRBJ2-7; D might be TRBD1 (5 bases). Trimming took off 2 bases at V and 7 bases at J, with 15 bases between the two ends. The CDR3 covers 14 residues. Germline CDR1 and CDR2: SGHTA and FQGNSA. The CDR3 coding sequence is TGTGCCAGCAGCTTATGGCAGGGCATTGGGGAGCAGTACTTC. Its translation is CASSLWQGIGEQYF.